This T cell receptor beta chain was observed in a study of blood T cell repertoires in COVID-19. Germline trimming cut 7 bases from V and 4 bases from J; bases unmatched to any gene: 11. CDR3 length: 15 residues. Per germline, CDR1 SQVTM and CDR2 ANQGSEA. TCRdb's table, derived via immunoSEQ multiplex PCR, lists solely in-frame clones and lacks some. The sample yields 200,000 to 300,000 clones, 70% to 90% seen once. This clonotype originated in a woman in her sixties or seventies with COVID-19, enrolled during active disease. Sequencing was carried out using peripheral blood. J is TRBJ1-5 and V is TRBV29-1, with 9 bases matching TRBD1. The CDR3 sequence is CSASTGGNQNQPQHF. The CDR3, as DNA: TGCAGCGCTTCGACAGGGGGGAACCAGAATCAGCCCCAGCATTTT. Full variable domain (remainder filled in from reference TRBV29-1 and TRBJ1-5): SAVISQKPSRDICQRGTSLTIQCQVDSQVTMMFWYRQQPGQSLTLIATANQGSEATYESGFVIDKFPISRPNLTFSTLTVSNMSPEDSSIYLCSASTGGNQNQPQHFGDGTRLSIL.